Listed here is a single T cell receptor (beta chain). Its matching antigen is unknown. TCRdb used MiXCR to reprocess the 5' RACE reads, holding one entry per CDR3 protein. Of 150,000 to 200,000 distinct CDR3 sequences in the sample, around 17% are singletons; the top ten hold about 8.2%. CDR1 and CDR2 (germline): MDHEN, SYDVKM. V was trimmed by 3 bases and J by 2 bases, leaving 6 bases between them. The CDR3 has 13 amino acids. This sample is drawn from a study of CD8 T cells in ankylosing spondylitis. Study findings and constraints: Earlier studies detected some motif variants in reactive arthritis synovial fluid and blood. Disease-associated clones were reportedly significantly overrepresented in matched ankylosing spondylitis synovial fluid. In peripheral blood, disease-linked CD8+ clones occurred at relatively low frequencies.

The V call is TRBV28, the J call TRBJ2-3, with D unclear. The receptor was derived from a male donor with ankylosing spondylitis or in good health (not recorded which). Specimen: blood, either unsorted or a sorted T cell fraction (not recorded which). CDR3 loop: CASSFSLTDTQYF. The DNA for the CDR3 is TGTGCCAGCAGTTTTTCCCTCACAGATACGCAGTATTTT.